Listed below are T cell receptor beta chains from one sample, sequenced in a study of neurological immune-mediated disorders. TCRdb processed the 5' RACE reads anew with MiXCR; each CDR3 protein has one entry. The table lists approximately 26,000 distinct CDR3 sequences, roughly 2.7% of them singletons, with 2% to 2.5% in the top ten. Material: PBMCs. The receptors derive from a woman in her 50s with multiple sclerosis. The CDR3 runs from the conserved cysteine through the conserved F or W. The D gene is left open where the match is weak. Clone size appears in some rows only: once, few, many, or a class for an expanded clone.

abundance	v_gene	j_gene	len	d_gene	CDR3aa	CDR3nt
many	TRBV29-1	TRBJ2-7	14	TRBD1	CSVELPGQPYEQYF	TGCAGCGTTGAATTACCGGGACAGCCCTACGAGCAGTACTTC
-	TRBV29-1	TRBJ1-5	14	-	CSVGTGLSNQPQHF	TGCAGCGTAGGGACCGGTCTTAGCAATCAGCCCCAGCATTTT
many	TRBV7-2	TRBJ2-7	16	-	CASSPPFGTSSYEQYF	TGTGCCAGCAGCCCCCCATTTGGGACCTCCTCCTACGAGCAGTACTTC
many	TRBV6-2/TRBV6-3	TRBJ2-6	18	TRBD1	CASSYPRTGLTGANVLTF	TGTGCCAGCAGTTACCCCCGGACAGGGTTAACTGGGGCCAACGTCCTGACTTTC
many	TRBV18	TRBJ2-1	13	TRBD1	CASSSTGGSEQFF	TGTGCCAGCTCATCGACAGGGGGTAGTGAGCAGTTCTTC
many	TRBV7-9	TRBJ2-3	12	-	CASSLVGDTQYF	TGTGCCAGCAGCTTAGTAGGGGATACGCAGTATTTT
many	TRBV7-2	TRBJ2-5	16	TRBD2	CASSSGPGGREETQYF	TGTGCCAGCAGCTCGGGCCCAGGCGGGAGGGAAGAGACCCAGTACTTC
many	TRBV7-2	TRBJ1-1	13	-	CASSPALNTEAFF	TGTGCCAGCAGTCCAGCTCTTAACACTGAAGCTTTCTTT
many	TRBV29-1	TRBJ1-5	13	TRBD1	CSAGQGANQPQHF	TGCAGCGCCGGACAGGGGGCGAATCAGCCCCAGCATTTT
many	TRBV7-9	TRBJ2-1	15	TRBD2	CASSDLAGRSNEQFF	TGTGCCAGCAGCGACCTAGCGGGAAGGAGTAATGAGCAGTTCTTC
many	TRBV20-1	TRBJ1-5	13	-	CSARTGSNQPQNF	TGCAGTGCTAGAACAGGGAGCAATCAGCCCCAGAATTTT
many	TRBV28	TRBJ2-1	20	TRBD2	CASSQALAGPNPGLYNEQFF	TGTGCCAGCAGTCAGGCCCTAGCGGGACCGAACCCGGGGCTCTACAATGAGCAGTTCTTC
many	TRBV5-1	TRBJ2-7	12	-	CASSLPSYEQYF	TGCGCCAGCAGCCTCCCCTCATACGAGCAGTACTTC
many	TRBV5-1	TRBJ1-4	16	TRBD1	CASSRGTVATNEKLFF	TGCGCCAGCAGCCGTGGGACAGTTGCAACTAATGAAAAACTGTTTTTT
-	TRBV27	TRBJ1-2	12	-	CATQGLGYGYTF	TGTGCAACTCAGGGGCTGGGCTATGGCTACACCTTC
many	TRBV20-1	TRBJ2-7	12	-	CSATADSYEQYF	TGCAGTGCTACGGCAGATTCCTACGAGCAGTACTTC
many	TRBV6-2/TRBV6-3	TRBJ2-1	15	-	CASSYSRFGENEQFF	TGTGCCAGCAGTTACTCCCGCTTCGGCGAGAATGAGCAGTTCTTC
many	TRBV5-1	TRBJ2-7	19	-	CASSLEGFRTEQISYEQYF	TGCGCCAGCAGCTTGGAAGGGTTTCGGACAGAACAAATCTCCTACGAGCAGTACTTC
many	TRBV7-2	TRBJ2-1	16	-	CASSLVAGLVWNEQFF	TGTGCCAGCAGCTTAGTGGCGGGACTCGTATGGAATGAGCAGTTCTTC
many	TRBV21-1	TRBJ1-1	15	-	CASSKVGRGNTEAFF	-
few	TRBV10-2	TRBJ2-7	11	-	CASSEDNEQYF	TGCGCCAGCAGTGAAGATAACGAGCAGTACTTC
many	TRBV27	TRBJ2-7	21	TRBD2	CASSLYPPLAGGRLGSYEQYF	TGTGCCAGCAGTTTATACCCCCCACTAGCGGGAGGCCGGTTGGGCTCCTACGAGCAGTACTTC